This T cell receptor (beta chain) was captured by sequencing in a study of T-cell reconstitution after alpha-beta-depleted transplantation in children. Germline lookup yields CDR1 DFQATT and CDR2 SNEGSKA (reference sequence). This CDR3 spans 13 amino acids. V lost 7 bases, J lost 2 bases, and 6 bases stayed unmatched. This clonotype showed up many times. TCRbeta library preparation incorporated unique molecular identifiers. TCRdb re-analysed the PCR reads in MiXCR, keeping a single row per CDR3 protein. The sample contains hundreds of thousands of distinct CDR3 sequences, approximately 16% of which appear only once.

This rearrangement joins TRBV20-1 to TRBJ2-7, with 9 bases fitting TRBD1. The clonotype comes from a human donor who donated a stem cell graft to a child with acute myeloid leukemia. This specimen was PBMCs from the stem cell graft donor, taken from the stem cell graft. Here the CDR3 reads CSVIGTGTYEQYF. The CDR3 DNA follows: TGCAGTGTTATCGGGACAGGGACCTACGAGCAGTACTTC.